This TCR beta chain was sequenced in a study of T cell repertoires in ileal Crohn's disease. Overall study: About half received postoperative treatment, about a dozen with thiopurines and 15 to 20 anti-TNF. Points from the study as a whole: Endoscopic recurrence occurred in every patient whose clonality exceeded 26.8%.

The table came from immunoSEQ multiplex PCR; TCRdb's copy has only in-frame clones and leaves some out. In the table there are about 5,500 clones, 81% of which are singletons. The CDR3 spans 16 residues. Looked up from germline, CDR1 is SGHDT and CDR2 is YYEEEE. V dropped 4 bases and J dropped 3; count of bases not matched to a gene: 9. To note about this clone: Its antigen is unknown.

The sequence was obtained from an adult with Crohn's disease. The chain combines TRBV5-6 with TRBJ2-2; 7 positions agree with TRBD1. Sequenced: ileal tissue. CDR3 residues: CASSPYPGQYTGELFF. The CDR3 DNA follows: TGTGCCAGCAGCCCGTACCCGGGACAGTACACCGGGGAGCTGTTTTTT.